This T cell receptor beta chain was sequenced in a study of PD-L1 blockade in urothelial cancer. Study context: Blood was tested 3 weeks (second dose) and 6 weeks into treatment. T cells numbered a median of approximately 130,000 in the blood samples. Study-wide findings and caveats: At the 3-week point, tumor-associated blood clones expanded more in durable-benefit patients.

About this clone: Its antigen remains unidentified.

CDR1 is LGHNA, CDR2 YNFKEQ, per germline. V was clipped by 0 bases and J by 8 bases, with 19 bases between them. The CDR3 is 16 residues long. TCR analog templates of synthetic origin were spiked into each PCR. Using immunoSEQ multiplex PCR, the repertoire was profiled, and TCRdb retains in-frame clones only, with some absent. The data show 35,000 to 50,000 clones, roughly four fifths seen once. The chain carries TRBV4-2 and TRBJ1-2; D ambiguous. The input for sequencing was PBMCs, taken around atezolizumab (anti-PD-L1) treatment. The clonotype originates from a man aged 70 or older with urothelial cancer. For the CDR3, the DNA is TGTGCCAGCAGCCAAGACGACTCGGGAACGGTACTCGGCTACACCTTC. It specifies CASSQDDSGTVLGYTF.